Below are 16 T cell receptor beta chains sequenced from a single sample in a study of early T cells in non-severe SARS-CoV-2 infection. TCRdb itself ran the 5' RACE reads through MiXCR, one entry per CDR3 protein. The sample yields around 26,000 distinct CDR3 sequences, approximately 4% seen once. Sequenced input: whole blood. The origin of the receptors is an adult who was a healthcare worker with PCR-confirmed SARS-CoV-2 infection or an uninfected control (not recorded which).

In this sample, this clonotype turned up many times. The gene calls are TRBV20-1 and TRBJ2-7, with 11 positions matching TRBD2. The trim removed 6 bases at V and 4 bases at J, leaving 8 bases unmatched. This CDR3 is built from 14 residues. Germline V gives CDR1 DFQATT, CDR2 SNEGSKA (reference sequence). This chain's CDR3 is CSAVGTSGHYEQYF. The CDR3 DNA follows: TGCAGTGCGGTGGGGACTAGCGGACATTACGAGCAGTACTTC.

This clonotype has at least ten counts. V and J are TRBV3-1 and TRBJ2-7, with TRBD2 as a possible D gene (5 bases). Looked up from germline, CDR1 is LGHDT and CDR2 is YNNKEL (reference sequence). This CDR3 has 12 residues. Trimming cost V 4 bases and J 4 bases, with 8 bases left between them. CDR3 DNA: TGTGCCAGCAGCCGAGGAGGATACGAGCAGTACTTC. It translates to CASSRGGYEQYF.

This clonotype was seen only a few times. The chain carries TRBV20-1 and TRBJ2-1; D is uncertain. Between the trimmed V and J ends, which lost 0 bases and 6 bases, there was a span of 18 bases. Germline V lookup: CDR1 DFQATT, CDR2 SNEGSKA (reference sequence). The CDR3 has 16 residues. CDR3 in DNA: TGCAGTGCTAGAGATCTGCAACTCTCCCTATTCAATGAGCAGTTCTTC. This encodes CSARDLQLSLFNEQFF.

This clonotype was counted many times. The chain carries TRBV7-8 and TRBJ2-5; 11 positions match TRBD2. The CDR3 extends over 16 amino acids. Germline loops: CDR1 SGHVS, CDR2 FQNEAQ. The V segment lost 2 bases and the J segment 5 bases; nucleotides outside the gene matches: 7. CDR3 in DNA: TGTGCCAGCAGCTTATCTAGCGGGAGGAGAGGGGAGACCCAGTACTTC. This sequence encodes CASSLSSGRRGETQYF. The full variable domain, completed using reference TRBV7-8 and TRBJ2-5, is GAGVSQSPRYKVAKRGQDVALRCDPISGHVSLFWYQQALGQGPEFLTYFQNEAQLDKSGLPSDRFFAERPEGSVSTLKIQRTQQEDSAVYLCASSLSSGRRGETQYFGPGTRLLVL.

In its sample, this clonotype was seen many times. The chain joins TRBV5-1 to TRBJ2-7; 7 bases are a match to TRBD2. V gave up 0 bases and J gave up 7 bases; unmatched junction bases: 4. The CDR3 extends over 13 amino acids. The V gene's germline CDR1 is SGHRS and CDR2 YFSETQ. The CDR3 coding sequence is TGCGCCAGCAGCTTGGAGCAGGGAGGGGAGCAGTACTTC. This gives the protein CASSLEQGGEQYF.

This clonotype came up many times. The V and J genes are TRBV29-1 and TRBJ1-2, with 7 nucleotides matching TRBD1. Germline trimming cut 6 bases from V and 4 bases from J; bases unmatched to any gene: 8. CDR3 length: 13 amino acids. Germline CDR1 reads SQVTM; CDR2 reads ANQGSEA. In nucleotides, the CDR3 is TGCAGCGTCTTAATTACAGGGGCCTATGGCTACACCTTC. Encoded protein: CSVLITGAYGYTF.

This clonotype has ten or more counts. The chain recombines TRBV19 with TRBJ2-3; the D call may be TRBD1 or TRBD2 (5 bases each). V was shortened by 3 bases and J by 3 bases, with 7 bases between the two germline ends. Germline CDR1 and CDR2: LNHDA and SQIVND (reference sequence). The CDR3 is 13 amino acids. In DNA, the CDR3 is TGTGCCAGTAGTATTGGGGGTACAGATACGCAGTATTTT. Its protein is CASSIGGTDTQYF.

This clonotype was counted at least ten times. V gene TRBV5-1 combines with J gene TRBJ2-1; 9 bases align to TRBD2. This CDR3 spans 17 amino acids. Trimming at V came to 1 base and at J to 4 bases, leaving 9 bases not matched to a gene. Germline CDR1 and CDR2: SGHRS and YFSETQ. DNA for the CDR3: TGCGCCAGCAGCTTGACTAGCGGGCCCTCTGGTTACAATGAGCAGTTCTTC. Residues: CASSLTSGPSGYNEQFF.

This clonotype was recorded at least ten times. V and J are TRBV18 and TRBJ2-1, with TRBD2 identical over 7 bases. The CDR3 totals 15 residues. The germline V gene has CDR1 KGHSH and CDR2 LQKENI. V shed 5 bases, J shed 8 bases, and the junction held 12 bases outside the gene matches. CDR3 protein: CASSVRTRGGDEQFF. The CDR3 DNA reads TGTGCCAGCTCAGTCCGGACTAGGGGCGGGGATGAGCAGTTCTTC.

This clonotype was observed at least ten times. This chain uses TRBV6-2 or TRBV6-3 with TRBJ1-5; maybe TRBD1 (6 bases). The germline V gene encodes CDR1 MNHEY and CDR2 SVGEGT. V gave up 4 bases and J gave up 0 bases, with 13 bases separating them. This CDR3 region has 16 residues. Here the CDR3 DNA reads TGTGCCAGCAGTTCCCGGACAGTCAATAGCAATCAGCCCCAGCATTTT. Protein product: CASSSRTVNSNQPQHF.

This clonotype was recorded many times. The chain employs TRBV3-1 and TRBJ2-1; 9 bases fit TRBD2. The CDR3 has 15 amino acids. CDR1 is LGHDT and CDR2 is YNNKEL in the germline V gene (reference sequence). Trimming cost V 5 bases and J 3 bases; bases outside gene matches: 5. This CDR3 reads CASSETSGNYNEQFF. The CDR3 nucleotides read TGTGCCAGCAGCGAGACTAGCGGAAACTACAATGAGCAGTTCTTC.

There are many counts of this clonotype. The rearrangement links TRBV7-6 to TRBJ2-3; 10 positions agree with TRBD2. The CDR3 totals 15 residues. V shed 2 bases, J shed 7 bases, and the junction held 6 bases outside the gene matches. CDR1 SGHVS and CDR2 FNYEAQ come from the germline V gene. CDR3 amino acids: CASSLPSGGGNTQYF. The CDR3 bases are TGTGCCAGCAGCTTACCTAGCGGGGGCGGGAATACGCAGTATTTT.

This clonotype was seen at least ten times. The chain is built from TRBV20-1 and TRBJ1-5; tentatively, D is TRBD1 (5 bases). CDR1 is DFQATT, CDR2 SNEGSKA, per germline (reference sequence). With 1 base removed from V and 4 bases from J, the gap between germline ends came to 8 bases. The CDR3 is made up of 13 amino acids. The CDR3 DNA sequence: TGCAGTGCTAGAGTTGGGGGAAATCAGCCCCAGCATTTT. Encoded protein: CSARVGGNQPQHF.

This clonotype has ten or more counts. This sequence joins TRBV18 and TRBJ2-2; D may correspond to TRBD1 or TRBD2 (5 bases each). The germline CDR1 and CDR2 sequences are KGHSH and LQKENI. Trimming removed 4 bases at V and 1 base at J, with 10 bases between. The CDR3 consists of 15 residues. This chain's CDR3 is CASSLRGLNTGELFF. For the CDR3, the DNA is TGTGCCAGCTCACTGAGGGGCCTGAACACCGGGGAGCTGTTTTTT.

This clonotype was observed a few times. Here the CDR3 reads CATSQKGLVWDNEQFF. In nucleotides, the CDR3 is TGTGCCACCAGTCAAAAAGGACTAGTGTGGGACAATGAGCAGTTCTTC. The J gene is TRBJ2-1, the V gene TRBV19; 7 bases line up with TRBD2. CDR1 is LNHDA, CDR2 SQIVND, per germline (reference sequence). Trimming removed 10 bases from V and 5 bases from J; junction bases left unmatched: 17. This CDR3 is 16 amino acids long.

Many counts were recorded for this clonotype. The rearrangement uses TRBV28 and TRBJ2-1, with 10 bases aligning to TRBD2. V dropped 7 bases and J dropped 8; count of bases not matched to a gene: 5. This CDR3 comprises 13 residues. Germline CDR1 MDHEN, CDR2 SYDVKM. CDR3 DNA sequence: TGTGCCAGCAAAGCGGGAGGGCACGATGAGCAGTTCTTC. It encodes CASKAGGHDEQFF.